This T cell receptor (beta chain) was obtained from a study of cytomegalovirus exposure and HLA in healthy donors. The study, taken as a whole, reports: After further analysis at a later stage, roughly 15,000 TCR beta sequences were associated with HLA alleles at 0.05 false discovery rate. Rates of TCR association differed by HLA locus in a later analysis, with DRB1 highest and HLA-C lowest.

PCR employed 60 Vbeta and 13 Jbeta primers. Method: immunoSEQ multiplex PCR; TCRdb's copy keeps in-frame clones and lacks some. This sample contains approximately 80,000 clones. Germline loops: CDR1 SGHRS, CDR2 YFSETQ. The CDR3 runs to 14 residues. V was cut by 0 bases and J by 3 bases, with 9 bases left in between. For this clone: The antigen is not known.

Material for sequencing was PBMCs. The chain carries TRBV5-1 and TRBJ1-2; D remains ambiguous. This clonotype was obtained from a woman aged 25 to 39 in good health and CMV-seronegative. The CDR3 nucleotides read TGCGCCAGCAGCTTGGTAAGCGGGGACTATGGCTACACCTTC. This translates into CASSLVSGDYGYTF.